The following is a TCR beta chain sequence with its context. The antigen is unknown. V was clipped by 0 bases and J by 2 bases, with 4 bases between them. Germline V gene data show CDR1 as SGHTA and CDR2 as FQGTGA. The CDR3 is 13 amino acids. From cryopreserved PBMCs came roughly 1.8 micrograms of genomic DNA used for TCR beta libraries. This sample was taken from a study of cytotoxic CD8 clonotypes in ibrutinib-treated CLL. Across the whole study: A median around 12 months of treatment, range 6 to 36, preceded the collection of response samples.

Only in-frame clones appear in the TCRdb table, and some are missing; sequencing was by immunoSEQ multiplex PCR. The profile shows 250,000 to 350,000 clones, approximately 76% of them singletons. Overall study results and limits: Exceeding age-matched healthy donors, baseline clonality also tracked the counts of circulating CD8+ T cells. Increased clonality at ibrutinib response gave way to a return toward baseline at progression.

The chain links TRBV7-3 to TRBJ1-1; D gene ambiguous. The sequenced sample was PBMCs, obtained at disease progression, from a patient treated with ibrutinib. This sequence was found in a human donor with chronic lymphocytic leukemia. The CDR3 here is CASSLTPNTEAFF. The CDR3 coding sequence is TGTGCCAGCAGCTTAACCCCCAACACTGAAGCTTTCTTT.